These 26 T cell receptor beta chains share one sample of origin, sequenced in a study of blood T cells in healthy people across ages. Combining a sample-barcoded 5' primer with a J-beta primer mix, a second PCR ran for roughly 7 to 12 cycles. TCRdb re-analysed the 5' RACE reads in MiXCR, keeping a single row per CDR3 protein. Here the sample spans 850,000 to 1,000,000 distinct CDR3 sequences, roughly 47% being singletons. Sequences were obtained from blood. The source of these receptors is a woman aged 60-70 years in good health.

Notes on this clonotype: Germline and junction disagree at one end, which may indicate a read error. This chain links TRBV2 with TRBJ1-5; no reliable D call. The CDR3 contains 14 residues. CDR1 and CDR2 from the germline V gene are SNHLY and FYNNEI. The CDR3 bases are TGTGCCGGCAGTCAAGAGTATAGCAATCAGCCCCAGCATTTT. Its protein product is CAGSQEYSNQPQHF.

The CDR3 region has the DNA TGTGCCAGCAGCTTGGTCCGACTAGCGGGAGTCCTCCCCTACGAGCAGTACTTC. Translated: CASSLVRLAGVLPYEQYF. The rearrangement links TRBV5-6 to TRBJ2-4, with 12 bases fitting TRBD2. The J call may be faulty, since TRBJ2-7 better matches the DNA end. Germline assignment: CDR1 SGHDT and CDR2 YYEEEE. The CDR3 runs to 18 residues.

This clonotype was seen just once. The CDR3 DNA reads as TGCAGCGTTGAGCGAGCGGGAGACGCCGGGGAGCTGTTTTTT. It translates to CSVERAGDAGELFF. The rearrangement joins TRBV29-1 to TRBJ2-2; 8 positions agree with TRBD2. The CDR3 is 14 residues long. Germline-derived CDR1 and CDR2 are SQVTM and ANQGSEA. Unmatched junction bases numbered 6, after V lost 3 bases and J lost 6 bases.

The chain is built from TRBV6-5 and TRBJ2-7; D gene ambiguous. Trimming took off 6 bases at V and 2 bases at J, with 14 bases between the two ends. This CDR3 contains 14 residues. Looked up from germline, CDR1 is MNHEY and CDR2 is SVGAGI. The CDR3 protein is CASRGDRPPYEQYF. CDR3 in DNA: TGTGCCAGCAGAGGAGACCGTCCTCCCTACGAGCAGTACTTC.

This clonotype has at least ten counts. The gene calls are TRBV7-2 and TRBJ2-5; no firm D call. The CDR3 extends over 15 amino acids. The V gene lost 0 bases and the J gene lost 5 bases, with 13 bases spanning the gap. Germline V gives CDR1 SGHTA, CDR2 FQGNSA. Written as DNA, the CDR3 is TGTGCCAGCAGCTTAGCGAAGGCGCCGCGGGAGACCCAGTACTTC. Translating it yields CASSLAKAPRETQYF.

The chain is built from TRBV5-1 and TRBJ1-5; 12 bases are shared with TRBD1. The CDR3 runs 16 residues. The germline V gene has CDR1 SGHRS and CDR2 YFSETQ. V shed 0 bases and J 7 bases; nucleotides not matched to a gene: 5. CDR3 sequence: CASSLGGTGGGQPQHF. The CDR3 nucleotides read TGCGCCAGCAGCTTGGGGGGGACAGGGGGCGGACAGCCCCAGCATTTT.

J is TRBJ2-3 and V is TRBV20-1, with TRBD2 as a possible D gene (5 bases). CDR1 DFQATT and CDR2 SNEGSKA come from the germline V gene (reference sequence). Trimming removed 3 bases from V and 4 bases from J, with 11 bases in between. The CDR3 length is 13 residues. The CDR3 reads CSASGNGADTQYF. The CDR3, as DNA: TGCAGTGCTAGCGGGAACGGGGCAGATACGCAGTATTTT.

The chain carries TRBV30 and TRBJ2-1; weak D call: TRBD2 (5 bases). There are 17 residues in the CDR3. Trimming took 5 bases from V and 4 from J, leaving 24 bases between them. In germline, CDR1 is GTSNPN, CDR2 SVGIG (reference sequence). Here the CDR3 reads CAWPISPYWRAYNEQFF. The CDR3, as DNA: TGTGCCTGGCCCATTAGCCCCTATTGGCGGGCTTACAATGAGCAGTTCTTC. The variable domain in full, completed from reference TRBV30 and TRBJ2-1, reads SQTIHQWPATLVQPVGSPLSLECTVEGTSNPNLYWYRQAAGRGLQLLFYSVGIGQISSEVPQNLSASRPQDRQFILSSKKLLLSDSGFYLCAWPISPYWRAYNEQFFGPGTRLTVL.

This clonotype occurred a few times. The rearrangement links TRBV7-9 to TRBJ2-7, with TRBD1 as a possible D gene (7 bases). CDR3 size: 14 residues. The V gene lost 5 bases and the J gene lost 3 bases, with 14 bases spanning the gap. The germline V gene has CDR1 SEHNR and CDR2 FQNEAQ (reference sequence). CDR3 bases: TGTGCCAGCAGCCACCGTCAGGGGGGCTACGAGCAGTACTTC. As protein: CASSHRQGGYEQYF.

Of note for this clonotype: A read error may produce the germline difference seen at one junction end. The chain employs TRBV10-3 and TRBJ2-7; D may be TRBD2 (6 bases). The length of the CDR3 is 15 residues. The germline gives CDR1 ENHRY, CDR2 SYGVKD. This chain's CDR3 is CAISETVLASFEQYF. The CDR3 region has the DNA TGTGCCATCAGTGAGACGGTACTAGCTTCCTTCGAGCAGTACTTC.

The chain carries TRBV6-2 or TRBV6-3 and TRBJ2-7; weak D call: TRBD1 (5 bases). The CDR3 is 15 residues long. Per the germline V gene, CDR1 is MNHEY and CDR2 is SVGEGT. V shed 7 bases and J shed 4 bases, with 20 bases lying between them. The CDR3 DNA reads TGTGCCAGCACCCCTACGGGTCAGGGAAGTTACGAGCAGTACTTC. Its protein product is CASTPTGQGSYEQYF.

With respect to this clonotype: An end of the junction differs from the germline gene, which may be a read error. V and J are TRBV12-3 or TRBV12-4 and TRBJ2-3, with 9 bases aligning to TRBD2. The CDR3 consists of 15 residues. The CDR3 DNA is TGTGCCAGTTCGTTAGCGGGAGACGGTACGGATATGCAGTATTTT. Translated, it gives CASSLAGDGTDMQYF.

This rearrangement joins TRBV7-2 to TRBJ2-4; D ambiguous. CDR3 length equals 13 residues. V lost 1 base to trimming and J lost 7 bases, with 8 bases between them. Germline values: CDR1 SGHTA, CDR2 FQGNSA. CDR3 DNA sequence: TGTACCAGCAGCTTAGGGTTGCAGAACATTCAGTACTTC. It codes for CTSSLGLQNIQYF. The variable domain in full, with the rest retrieved from reference TRBV7-2 and TRBJ2-4, is GAGVSQSPSNKVTEKGKDVELRCDPISGHTALYWYRQSLGQGLEFLIYFQGNSAPDKSGLPSDRFSAERTGGSVSTLTIQRTQQEDSAVYLCTSSLGLQNIQYFGAGTRLSVL.

V is TRBV20-1 and J is TRBJ1-5; TRBD1 agrees at 12 bases. V lost 2 bases to trimming and J lost 0 bases; unmatched junction nucleotides: 11. Germline CDR1 is DFQATT and CDR2 is SNEGSKA (reference sequence). The CDR3 is 19 amino acids. Here the CDR3 DNA reads TGCAGTGCTAGAAGGTTTCGGGGACAGGGGGCATATAGCAATCAGCCCCAGCATTTT. Amino acids: CSARRFRGQGAYSNQPQHF.

The chain links TRBV7-9 to TRBJ2-3; no clear D gene. The ends were cut back, 5 bases at V and 4 bases at J, with 7 bases in the middle. CDR1 and CDR2 from the germline V gene are SEHNR and FQNEAQ (reference sequence). This CDR3 is 12 amino acids long. The CDR3 region is CASSDWSDTQYF. CDR3 DNA: TGTGCCAGCAGCGACTGGTCAGATACGCAGTATTTT.

In this sample, this clonotype turned up a few times. This chain joins TRBV20-1 and TRBJ2-7, with 13 bases aligning to TRBD2. Germline-derived CDR1 and CDR2 are DFQATT and SNEGSKA (reference sequence). Unmatched junction bases numbered 5, after V lost 4 bases and J lost 2 bases. The CDR3 is 15 amino acids. CDR3 loop: CSAKHGTSGTYEQYF. The CDR3, as DNA: TGCAGTGCTAAACATGGGACTAGCGGGACCTACGAGCAGTACTTC.

The chain recombines TRBV12-3 or TRBV12-4 with TRBJ2-3, with TRBD2 matching 9 bases. The CDR3 runs to 15 residues. Trimming cost V 6 bases and J 6 bases; bases outside gene matches: 10. The CDR3 reads CASSPPLAGHDTQYF. CDR3 sequence (DNA): TGTGCCAGCAGCCCCCCTCTAGCGGGACACGATACGCAGTATTTT.

The rearrangement joins TRBV6-4 to TRBJ2-5; D might be TRBD1 (5 bases). The assigned J gene may be wrong: the sequence end matches TRBJ2-7 better. The CDR3 runs 10 residues. Germline CDR1 reads MRHNA; CDR2 reads SNTAGT. CDR3 protein: CARDTYEQYF. The CDR3 nucleotides read TGTGCCAGGGACACCTACGAGCAGTACTTC.

The chain uses TRBV20-1 and TRBJ1-1, with a possible D match to TRBD1 (6 bases). The length of the CDR3 is 12 residues. V lost 5 bases to trimming and J lost 6 bases, with 13 bases between them. Germline-derived CDR1 and CDR2 are DFQATT and SNEGSKA (reference sequence). For the CDR3, the DNA is TGCAGTGCTGGAACAGGGAAACCTGAAGCTTTCTTT. Translated, it gives CSAGTGKPEAFF.

The sample holds a few counts of this clonotype. V usage is TRBV29-1 and J usage is TRBJ2-5; D is possibly TRBD1 (6 bases). Germline values: CDR1 SQVTM, CDR2 ANQGSEA. The CDR3 sequence is 11 residues long. Trimming shortened V by 7 bases and J by 5 bases, and 11 bases separated the two germline ends. CDR3 region: CSGTGLETQYF. The DNA of the CDR3 is TGCAGCGGTACAGGGCTGGAGACCCAGTACTTC.

As to this clonotype: Sequence at one end of the junction differs from germline and may be a read error. J is TRBJ1-1 and V is TRBV5-1, with D possibly TRBD1 on 5 matching bases. The CDR3 runs 16 residues. Germline lookup yields CDR1 SGHRS and CDR2 YFSETQ. The chain's CDR3 is CASGLVAGGRNTEAFF. The CDR3 DNA reads TGCGCCAGCGGCTTGGTCGCCGGGGGGAGGAACACTGAAGCTTTCTTT.

The chain has TRBV5-1 and TRBJ1-2, with TRBD1 matching 9 bases. Trimming cost V 2 bases and J 8 bases; bases outside gene matches: 16. The length of the CDR3 is 17 residues. Germline CDR1 reads SGHRS; CDR2 reads YFSETQ. The CDR3 nucleotides read TGCGCCAGCAGCTTAACCGGGACAGGGTCAAAAGCTATCGGCTACACCTTC. Protein sequence: CASSLTGTGSKAIGYTF.

This sequence joins TRBV2 and TRBJ2-5; D tentatively reads TRBD1 or TRBD2 (5 bases each). The DNA end favors TRBJ2-7, so the J call may be wrong. The germline V gene encodes CDR1 SNHLY and CDR2 FYNNEI. The CDR3 length is 18 residues. The CDR3 nucleotides read TGTGCCAGACCAGGAAACGTAACAAAACGGGACGGACCCTACGAGCAGTACTTC. Residues: CARPGNVTKRDGPYEQYF.

This clonotype appeared a single time. As DNA, the CDR3 is TGTGCCAGCAGTTCAACCGGGACAGGGGGCAGCAAGCAGTACTTC. Translating it yields CASSSTGTGGSKQYF. This rearrangement joins TRBV27 to TRBJ2-4; 12 positions agree with TRBD1. The V segment lost 4 bases and the J segment 13 bases; nucleotides outside the gene matches: 11. The CDR3 extends over 15 amino acids. From germline, CDR1 is MNHEY and CDR2 SMNVEV (reference sequence).

The chain employs TRBV6-1 and TRBJ1-2; D not resolved. With 2 bases removed from V and 4 bases from J, the gap between germline ends came to 5 bases. Germline V gene data show CDR1 as MNHNS and CDR2 as SASEGT. This CDR3 is built from 12 residues. The CDR3 region has the DNA TGTGCCAGCAGTGAACCTTCCTATGGCTACACCTTC. This sequence encodes CASSEPSYGYTF.

This clonotype was observed a handful of times. For the CDR3, the DNA is TGTGCCAGCAGCCAAGGGGAGAGCCGGGAAAAGACCCAGTACTTC. Translation: CASSQGESREKTQYF. The V call is TRBV3-1, the J call TRBJ2-7; possible D gene TRBD2, 5 bases. The last part of the DNA fits TRBJ2-5 better; the J call may be wrong. CDR1 is LGHDT, CDR2 YNNKEL, per germline (reference sequence). This CDR3 is 15 amino acids long.